The clone carrying this T cell receptor (beta chain) was recorded at least ten times. Antigen: not known. The sample comes from a study of CD8+CD57+ T cells in acquired aplastic anemia. Broader study findings: About 29 CD8+ CDR3 sequences occurred in both the patients and the controls.

Genomic DNA was employed as the template in profiling TCR beta VDJ and CDR3. From the reads, TCRdb called clonotypes with MiXCR, one entry per CDR3 protein. The data contain a few hundred thousand distinct CDR3 sequences, approximately 32% of them singletons. The sequenced patients had an expansion of CD8+CD57+ cells seen by flow cytometry. Each patient carried a diagnosis of severe acquired aplastic anemia. Germline V gives CDR1 WSHSY, CDR2 SAAADI. This CDR3 comprises 14 residues. V was shortened by 1 base and J by 5 bases, with 11 bases between the two germline ends. The receptor comes from a human donor with aplastic anemia. Sequences were obtained from sorted CD4+, CD8+, or CD8+CD57+ T cells (not recorded which) from PBMCs. The chain combines TRBV10-2 with TRBJ2-5, with D unresolved. Here the CDR3 reads CASSELGRVETQYF. CDR3 nucleotide sequence: TGCGCCAGCAGTGAGTTGGGAAGGGTGGAGACCCAGTACTTC.